Each of the 16 T cell receptor beta chains below was sequenced from the same sample in a study of cytomegalovirus exposure and HLA in healthy donors. PCR used 60 Vbeta primers and 13 Jbeta primers. TCRdb keeps only in-frame clones here, not all; method: immunoSEQ multiplex PCR. The sample yields over 150,000 clones, 70% to 80% seen once. The sequenced material came from PBMCs. These receptors came from a middle-aged man in good health and CMV-seronegative.

This clone showed up just once. The J gene is TRBJ1-1, the V gene TRBV5-4; 9 bases are shared with TRBD1. The length of the CDR3 is 17 residues. V gave up 4 bases and J gave up 4 bases; unmatched junction bases: 14. Germline CDR1 is SGHNT and CDR2 is YYREEE (reference sequence). The CDR3 DNA reads as TGTGCCAGCAGCAAGGGACAGGGCGGGCAGTCGATCACTGAAGCTTTCTTT. It encodes CASSKGQGGQSITEAFF.

This chain joins TRBV5-4 and TRBJ1-1, with 7 bases fitting TRBD1. This CDR3 has 14 residues. Germline V CDR1 and CDR2: SGHNT, YYREEE (reference sequence). V was pared by 0 bases and J by 10 bases, with 9 bases of the junction left unmatched. CDR3 coding DNA: TGTGCCAGCAGCTTGGACAGGGGAGGTCAGTCAGCTTTCTTT. It yields the protein CASSLDRGGQSAFF.

V and J are TRBV6-5 and TRBJ2-7, with 11 bases matching TRBD2. CDR3 length: 13 amino acids. Trimming cost V 7 bases and J 3 bases; bases outside gene matches: 2. The germline CDR1 and CDR2 sequences are MNHEY and SVGAGI. The CDR3 DNA sequence: TGTGCCAGCATTGGGACTAGCGGCTACGAGCAGTACTTC. Protein product: CASIGTSGYEQYF.

The V gene is TRBV6-1, the J gene TRBJ2-7; TRBD2 aligns across 12 bases. Trimming took 2 bases from V and 1 from J; bases not matched to a gene: 6. Germline CDR1 and CDR2: MNHNS and SASEGT. The CDR3 has 17 residues. The DNA for the CDR3 is TGTGCCAGCAGTGAATCTAGCGGGGGGGCGGAGTCCTACGAGCAGTACTTC. Its translation: CASSESSGGAESYEQYF.

V usage is TRBV7-9 and J usage is TRBJ1-5, with D perhaps matching TRBD1 (6 bases). The V end lost 3 bases, the J end lost 5 bases, and 11 bases lay between the germline ends. CDR1 and CDR2 (germline): SEHNR, FQNEAQ (reference sequence). The CDR3 is 14 residues long. This chain's CDR3 is CASSFTGLDQPQHF. The DNA for the CDR3 is TGTGCCAGCAGCTTCACAGGGTTGGATCAGCCCCAGCATTTT.

This chain joins TRBV6-5 and TRBJ1-5; no firm D call. The germline CDR1 and CDR2 sequences are MNHEY and SVGAGI. The CDR3 contains 13 residues. Trimming removed 6 bases at V and 6 bases at J, with 12 bases between. The CDR3 DNA follows: TGTGCCAGCAGCCCCACATTCAGTCAGCCCCAGCATTTT. It specifies CASSPTFSQPQHF.

The J gene is TRBJ2-7, the V gene TRBV6-6; the match to TRBD1 covers 10 bases. Germline V gene sequence: CDR1 MNHNY, CDR2 SVGAGI (reference sequence). V lost 7 bases, J lost 0 bases, and 6 bases stayed unmatched. This CDR3 region has 15 residues. Here the CDR3 reads CASIHRDRGSYEQYF. The CDR3 nucleotides are TGTGCCAGCATCCACCGGGACAGGGGCTCCTACGAGCAGTACTTC.

With respect to this clone: Other DNA sequences within the sample encode an identical CDR3. CDR3 residues: CASSLRGNSPLHF. For the CDR3, the DNA is TGTGCCAGCAGTTTAAGAGGAAATTCACCCCTCCACTTT. The chain couples TRBV27 to TRBJ1-6; D is uncertain. V was clipped by 2 bases and J by 7 bases, with 6 bases between them. CDR3 length: 13 residues. The germline CDR1 and CDR2 sequences are MNHEY and SMNVEV (reference sequence).

In regard to this clone: The same CDR3 arises from other DNA sequences in this sample as well. The chain uses TRBV27 and TRBJ2-3; 13 nucleotides line up with TRBD2. The CDR3 is 16 amino acids. Per germline, CDR1 MNHEY and CDR2 SMNVEV (reference sequence). V was clipped by 5 bases and J by 6 bases; unmatched bases: 8. The CDR3 DNA reads as TGTGCCAGCAGTCCCCTACTAGCGGGGGGGCCGGATACGCAGTATTTT. This gives the protein CASSPLLAGGPDTQYF.

The chain has TRBV5-1 and TRBJ1-1; TRBD1 might be the D (5 bases). The length of the CDR3 is 15 residues. In germline, CDR1 is SGHRS, CDR2 YFSETQ. With 6 bases removed from V and 3 bases from J, the gap between germline ends came to 18 bases. The CDR3 bases are TGCGCCAGCACCCGCGGGGCGCGGGGGGACACTGAAGCTTTCTTT. It translates to CASTRGARGDTEAFF. Together with reference TRBV5-1 and TRBJ1-1, the CDR3 gives the full variable domain: KAGVTQTPRYLIKTRGQQVTLSCSPISGHRSVSWYQQTPGQGLQFLFEYFSETQRNKGNFPGRFSGRQFSNSRSEMNVSTLELGDSALYLCASTRGARGDTEAFFGQGTRLTVV.

This clone was seen a single time. The chain is built from TRBV7-3 and TRBJ2-5, with D maybe TRBD2 (7 bases). The CDR3 totals 15 residues. V was shortened by 4 bases and J by 10 bases, with 22 bases between the two germline ends. Germline V gene sequence: CDR1 SGHTA, CDR2 FQGTGA. CDR3 sequence (DNA): TGTGCCAGCAGCTCGGCAGGGGCAGGGGAGGGAGACCAGTACTTC. Translated, it gives CASSSAGAGEGDQYF. Based on the CDR3 plus reference TRBV7-3 and TRBJ2-5, the full variable domain is GAGVSQTPSNKVTEKGKYVELRCDPISGHTALYWYRQSLGQGPEFLIYFQGTGAADDSGLPNDRFFAVRPEGSVSTLKIQRTERGDSAVYLCASSSAGAGEGDQYFGPGTRLLVL.

The V call is TRBV5-4, the J call TRBJ2-7, with 15 bases fitting TRBD2. Germline loops: CDR1 SGHNT, CDR2 YYREEE (reference sequence). The ends lost 4 bases at V and 2 bases at J; junction bases unmatched: 4. The CDR3 loop spans 16 amino acids. In DNA form, the CDR3 reads TGTGCCAGCAGCCAGGGACTAGCGGGGGGTACCTACGAGCAGTACTTC. This encodes CASSQGLAGGTYEQYF.

CDR3 sequence: CASNPTGVSQETQYF. The CDR3 DNA reads as TGTGCCAGTAACCCGACCGGGGTTTCTCAAGAGACCCAGTACTTC. The V and J genes are TRBV19 and TRBJ2-5, with D perhaps TRBD2 (5 bases). The CDR3 loop spans 15 amino acids. With 7 bases removed from V and 2 bases from J, the gap between germline ends came to 17 bases. Germline V CDR1 and CDR2: LNHDA, SQIVND (reference sequence).

The chain's CDR3 is CASSQGQGFPGELFF. The CDR3, as DNA: TGTGCCAGCAGCCAGGGACAGGGCTTCCCCGGGGAGCTGTTTTTT. The chain has TRBV14 and TRBJ2-2, with 9 bases that match TRBD1. This CDR3 comprises 15 residues. Germline loops: CDR1 SGHDN, CDR2 FVKESK. The V and J ends lost 3 bases and 6 bases, in that order; junction bases with no gene match: 5.

This clone was recorded once. The V call is TRBV7-9, the J call TRBJ2-3; possible D gene TRBD1, 6 bases. This CDR3 comprises 15 residues. Trimming stripped 1 base from V and 6 bases from J, with 14 bases between. CDR1 SEHNR and CDR2 FQNEAQ come from the germline V gene (reference sequence). Written as DNA, the CDR3 is TGTGCCAGCAGCTTAGACTACACGGACAGTGATACGCAGTATTTT. It translates to CASSLDYTDSDTQYF.

The V call is TRBV18, the J call TRBJ2-5; TRBD2 might be the D (7 bases). V gave up 2 bases and J gave up 5 bases, with 12 bases separating them. This CDR3 contains 14 residues. The germline V gene has CDR1 KGHSH and CDR2 LQKENI. As DNA, the CDR3 is TGTGCCAGCTCACCAAGGGGGGGCGCGGAGACCCAGTACTTC. This gives the protein CASSPRGGAETQYF. The full variable domain, its missing parts supplied by reference TRBV18 and TRBJ2-5, is NAGVMQNPRHLVRRRGQEARLRCSPMKGHSHVYWYRQLPEEGLKFMVYLQKENIIDESGMPKERFSAEFPKEGPSILRIQQVVRGDSAAYFCASSPRGGAETQYFGPGTRLLVL.